One sample yielded the 19 T cell receptor beta chains listed below, sequenced in a study of T cell responses to AZD1222 COVID-19 vaccine. Clones were sequenced by immunoSEQ multiplex PCR, and TCRdb holds only the in-frame ones, with some missing. The table records roughly 170,000 clones, about 90% of them present only once. The sequencing here drew on peripheral blood, taken on day 0 of AZD1222 vaccination. These TCRs come from an adult in good health.

The gene calls are TRBV6-5 and TRBJ1-2; 9 bases align to TRBD1. The junction had 9 bases not matched to a gene; V was cut back by 10 bases and J by 0 bases. From germline, CDR1 is MNHEY and CDR2 SVGAGI. The CDR3 is 15 amino acids. The CDR3 reads CATRPTGGSNYGYTF. The CDR3 bases are TGTGCCACCCGTCCTACAGGGGGCTCTAACTATGGCTACACCTTC.

The J gene is TRBJ2-3, the V gene TRBV27; TRBD2 matches 10 bases. Germline lookup yields CDR1 MNHEY and CDR2 SMNVEV (reference sequence). V lost 7 bases and J lost 1; bases outside the gene matches: 11. The CDR3 extends over 17 amino acids. The CDR3 here is CASTRLAGAGGTDTQYF. CDR3 coding DNA: TGTGCCAGCACGAGGCTAGCGGGAGCGGGGGGCACAGATACGCAGTATTTT.

This clone turned up a few times. This chain connects TRBV7-2 to TRBJ1-2; perhaps TRBD1 as D (6 bases). This CDR3 contains 13 residues. V was cut by 1 base and J by 7 bases, with 10 bases left in between. Germline V lookup: CDR1 SGHTA, CDR2 FQGNSA. This chain's CDR3 is CASSLVQGSGYTF. CDR3 in DNA: TGTGCCAGCAGCTTAGTACAGGGCAGTGGCTACACCTTC. The full variable domain, rest sourced from reference TRBV7-2 and TRBJ1-2, is GAGVSQSPSNKVTEKGKDVELRCDPISGHTALYWYRQSLGQGLEFLIYFQGNSAPDKSGLPSDRFSAERTGGSVSTLTIQRTQQEDSAVYLCASSLVQGSGYTFGSGTRLTVV.

V and J are TRBV5-1 and TRBJ2-7; D unclear. Germline CDR1 reads SGHRS; CDR2 reads YFSETQ. There are 14 residues in the CDR3. V lost 1 base and J lost 1, with 9 bases in between. In nucleotides, the CDR3 is TGCGCCAGCAGCTTGCAGGAGTCGTCCTACGAGCAGTACTTC. It is translated as CASSLQESSYEQYF.

The rearrangement links TRBV18 to TRBJ2-3, with TRBD1 as a possible D gene (5 bases). This CDR3 spans 16 amino acids. The germline gives CDR1 KGHSH, CDR2 LQKENI. With 1 base removed from V and 4 bases from J, the gap between germline ends came to 15 bases. The CDR3 region has the DNA TGTGCCAGCTCACCACGCAGGGTATCGGCTTCAGATACGCAGTATTTT. The encoded protein is CASSPRRVSASDTQYF. Complete variable domain (other parts from reference TRBV18 and TRBJ2-3): NAGVMQNPRHLVRRRGQEARLRCSPMKGHSHVYWYRQLPEEGLKFMVYLQKENIIDESGMPKERFSAEFPKEGPSILRIQQVVRGDSAAYFCASSPRRVSASDTQYFGPGTRLTVL.

The chain has TRBV25-1 and TRBJ1-3; possible D gene TRBD1, 5 bases. The CDR3 totals 15 residues. Trimming took off 6 bases at V and 6 bases at J, with 18 bases between the two ends. Germline V gives CDR1 MGHDK, CDR2 SYGVNS. Here the CDR3 reads CASSRGRGGSNTIYF. The CDR3 DNA reads as TGTGCCAGCAGCCGAGGGAGGGGCGGGTCAAACACCATATATTTT.

The chain combines TRBV10-2 with TRBJ2-3; perhaps TRBD2 as D (6 bases). This CDR3 has 13 residues. CDR1 and CDR2 from the germline V gene are WSHSY and SAAADI. V lost 7 bases and J lost 3, with 11 bases in between. The CDR3 spells CASTSGLTDTQYF. As DNA, the CDR3 is TGCGCCAGCACCAGCGGGTTGACAGATACGCAGTATTTT.

In its sample, this clone was seen a few times. The rearrangement uses TRBV6-1 and TRBJ2-7; D is uncertain. V lost 2 bases, J lost 2 bases, and 10 bases lay in between. This CDR3 spans 14 amino acids. CDR1 and CDR2 (germline): MNHNS, SASEGT. CDR3 amino acids: CASSEHSSPYEQYF. The CDR3 coding sequence is TGTGCCAGCAGTGAACACAGTAGTCCCTACGAGCAGTACTTC.

The chain links TRBV4-1 to TRBJ2-3; the match to TRBD2 covers 10 bases. V shed 0 bases and J 3 bases; nucleotides not matched to a gene: 6. This CDR3 comprises 17 residues. CDR1 and CDR2 (germline): MGHRA, YSYEKL. CDR3 region: CASSQDPPSGSTDTQYF. CDR3 sequence (DNA): TGCGCCAGCAGCCAAGACCCACCTAGCGGGAGTACAGATACGCAGTATTTT.

The chain couples TRBV18 to TRBJ2-7; 8 bases match TRBD2. This CDR3 has 16 residues. The trim removed 2 bases at V and 4 bases at J, leaving 10 bases unmatched. From germline, CDR1 is KGHSH and CDR2 LQKENI. CDR3 DNA sequence: TGTGCCAGCTCACCAAGCGGTACTAGCGGTACTTACGAGCAGTACTTC. It is translated as CASSPSGTSGTYEQYF. The full variable domain, with the rest looked up from reference TRBV18 and TRBJ2-7, is NAGVMQNPRHLVRRRGQEARLRCSPMKGHSHVYWYRQLPEEGLKFMVYLQKENIIDESGMPKERFSAEFPKEGPSILRIQQVVRGDSAAYFCASSPSGTSGTYEQYFGPGTRLTVT.

The chain combines TRBV5-6 with TRBJ2-5; 7 bases agree with TRBD2. The ends lost 0 bases at V and 4 bases at J; junction bases unmatched: 12. The CDR3 spans 17 residues. CDR1 and CDR2 (germline): SGHDT, YYEEEE. As DNA, the CDR3 is TGTGCCAGCAGCTTGGGAGGGGCGGGAGATCTCCCAGAGACCCAGTACTTC. Translated: CASSLGGAGDLPETQYF. Using reference TRBV5-6 and TRBJ2-5 for the parts outside the CDR3, the full variable domain is DAGVTQSPTHLIKTRGQQVTLRCSPKSGHDTVSWYQQALGQGPQFIFQYYEEEERQRGNFPDRFSGHQFPNYSSELNVNALLLGDSALYLCASSLGGAGDLPETQYFGPGTRLLVL.

A single count supports this clone. The chain links TRBV18 to TRBJ1-5, with 7 positions matching TRBD1. The V and J ends lost 3 bases and 5 bases, in that order; junction bases with no gene match: 7. Looked up from germline, CDR1 is KGHSH and CDR2 is LQKENI. The CDR3 totals 15 residues. CDR3 amino acids: CASSPWRGPDQPQHF. Here the CDR3 DNA reads TGTGCCAGCTCACCGTGGAGGGGGCCGGATCAGCCCCAGCATTTT.

V usage is TRBV29-1 and J usage is TRBJ1-1; D is ambiguous. The CDR3 is 14 amino acids. V lost 7 bases, J lost 2 bases, and 17 bases lay in between. The germline V gene encodes CDR1 SQVTM and CDR2 ANQGSEA. The CDR3 DNA reads TGCAGCGCGAGAAGAATGGGTTTAAACACTGAAGCTTTCTTT. Residues: CSARRMGLNTEAFF.

The chain combines TRBV5-8 with TRBJ2-7, with unresolved D. The CDR3 length is 13 residues. Trimming pared 0 bases from V and 2 bases from J, leaving 6 bases between. Germline CDR1 and CDR2: SGHTS and YDEGEE. CDR3 in DNA: TGTGCCAGCAGCTTGGGGCCGGCCTACGAGCAGTACTTC. Amino acids: CASSLGPAYEQYF.

Regarding this clone: Its ends do not fully match the called genes, so a read error is possible. The chain recombines TRBV2 with TRBJ1-2, with unresolved D. Germline CDR1 SNHLY, CDR2 FYNNEI. The CDR3 is 12 amino acids. The DNA of the CDR3 is TGTGCCAGCAGTGACGTCCGCGTCCTCAGCATCTTC. Amino acid sequence: CASSDVRVLSIF.

CDR3 DNA: TGTGCCAGCAGTGCACAGGGGGGTGGCACAGATACGCAGTATTTT. This encodes CASSAQGGGTDTQYF. The chain uses TRBV6-4 and TRBJ2-3; 8 bases map to TRBD1. Germline V gene sequence: CDR1 MRHNA, CDR2 SNTAGT. This CDR3 region has 15 residues. V lost 4 bases to trimming and J lost 1 base; unmatched junction nucleotides: 4.

This chain connects TRBV7-3 to TRBJ2-1, with D perhaps matching TRBD1 (6 bases). CDR3 length equals 15 residues. Germline V gene data show CDR1 as SGHTA and CDR2 as FQGTGA. V lost 2 bases, J lost 4 bases, and 12 bases lay in between. CDR3 nucleotide sequence: TGTGCCAGCAGCTTAGGCCGACAGGCTTACAATGAGCAGTTCTTC. Translated, it gives CASSLGRQAYNEQFF. Combining the CDR3 with reference TRBV7-3 and TRBJ2-1 gives the whole variable domain GAGVSQTPSNKVTEKGKYVELRCDPISGHTALYWYRQSLGQGPEFLIYFQGTGAADDSGLPNDRFFAVRPEGSVSTLKIQRTERGDSAVYLCASSLGRQAYNEQFFGPGTRLTVL.

The V gene is TRBV5-4, the J gene TRBJ2-3; a possible D gene is TRBD2 (5 bases). The length of the CDR3 is 14 residues. Trimming took 5 bases from V and 0 from J, leaving 10 bases between them. CDR1 and CDR2 (germline): SGHNT, YYREEE (reference sequence). The CDR3 DNA sequence: TGTGCCAGCAGGACGGGCGGGAGCACAGATACGCAGTATTTT. Protein sequence: CASRTGGSTDTQYF.

Here the CDR3 reads CASKLGTSGLTDTQYF. CDR3 coding DNA: TGTGCCAGTAAGCTCGGGACTAGCGGACTCACAGATACGCAGTATTTT. The chain has TRBV19 and TRBJ2-3; 11 nucleotides match TRBD2. V lost 7 bases and J lost 2; bases outside the gene matches: 8. CDR1 is LNHDA, CDR2 SQIVND, per germline (reference sequence). The CDR3 runs 16 residues.